This T cell receptor (beta chain) was sequenced for a study of OX40 agonist ivuxolimab in advanced cancers. Only in-frame clones appear in the TCRdb table, and some are missing; sequencing was by immunoSEQ multiplex PCR. The data contain 50,000 to 60,000 clones, more than 75% of them singletons. The CDR3 loop spans 15 amino acids. Germline loops: CDR1 SGHAT, CDR2 FQNNGV. Trimming cost V 1 base and J 10 bases, with 17 bases left between them. Notes on the study in general: Among the lowest levels of clonal expansion were found in partial responders at 0.1-3.0 mg/kg. It was also the case that some nonresponders had low normalized T-cell clonal expansion.

Points on this clone: Its specificity is not known.

The TCR originated in an adult with an advanced solid tumor such as melanoma, head and neck, liver or kidney cancer. The input for sequencing was CD4+ or CD8+ T cells sorted from blood, taken in a trial of the OX40 agonist ivuxolimab. The V and J genes are TRBV11-2 and TRBJ2-1; weak D call: TRBD1 (6 bases). CDR3 sequence: CASSLVRGPVSEQFF. The CDR3 bases are TGTGCCAGCAGCTTAGTCAGGGGCCCCGTTTCAGAGCAGTTCTTC. Supplemented by reference TRBV11-2 and TRBJ2-1, the full variable domain reads EAGVAQSPRYKIIEKRQSVAFWCNPISGHATLYWYQQILGQGPKLLIQFQNNGVVDDSQLPKDRFSAERLKGVDSTLKIQPAKLEDSAVYLCASSLVRGPVSEQFFGPGTRLTVL.